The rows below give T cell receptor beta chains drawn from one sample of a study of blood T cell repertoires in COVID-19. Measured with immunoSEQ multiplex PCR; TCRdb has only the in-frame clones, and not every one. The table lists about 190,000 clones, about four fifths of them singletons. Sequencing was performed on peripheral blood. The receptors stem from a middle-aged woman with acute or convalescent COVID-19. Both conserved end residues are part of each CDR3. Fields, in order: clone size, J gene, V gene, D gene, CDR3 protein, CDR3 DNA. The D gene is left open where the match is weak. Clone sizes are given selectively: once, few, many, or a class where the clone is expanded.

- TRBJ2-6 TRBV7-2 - CASSLFGTGGANVLTF TGTGCCAGCAGCTTATTTGGGACTGGGGGGGCCAACGTCCTGACTTTC
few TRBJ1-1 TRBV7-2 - CASSFRRVVTEAFF TGTGCCAGCAGCTTCCGCAGGGTGGTCACTGAAGCTTTCTTT
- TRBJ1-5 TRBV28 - CASSLWGGGRQPQHF TGTGCCAGCAGTTTGTGGGGCGGGGGCAGGCAGCCCCAGCATTTT
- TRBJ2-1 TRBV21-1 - CASSKMDPSGSSCYNEQFF TGTGCCAGCAGCAAAATGGACCCTAGCGGGAGTAGTTGCTACAATGAGCAGTTCTTC
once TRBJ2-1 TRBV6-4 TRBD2 CASSSSGIRDEQFF TGTGCCAGCAGCTCTAGCGGGATTAGGGATGAGCAGTTCTTC
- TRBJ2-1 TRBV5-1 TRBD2 CASSLTRGTSGEQFF TGCGCCAGCAGCTTGACTCGGGGGACTAGCGGTGAGCAGTTCTTC
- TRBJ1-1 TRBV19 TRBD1 CASSLSGTGTEAFF TGTGCCAGTAGTCTCTCCGGGACAGGGACTGAAGCTTTCTTT
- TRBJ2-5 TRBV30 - CAGTYSAETQYF TGTGCCGGGACCTACTCAGCGGAGACCCAGTACTTC
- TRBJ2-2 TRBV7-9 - CASSLVSGRNTGELFF TGTGCCAGCAGCTTAGTGTCGGGAAGGAATACCGGGGAGCTGTTTTTT
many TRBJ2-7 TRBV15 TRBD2 CATSRAGGAGLSYEQYF TGTGCCACCAGCAGAGCGGGGGGGGCAGGGCTTAGTTACGAGCAGTACTTC
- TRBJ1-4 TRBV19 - CASSMQGSNEKLFF TGTGCCAGTAGTATGCAGGGAAGTAATGAAAAACTGTTTTTT
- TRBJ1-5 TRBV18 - CATTRDTNQPQHF TGTGCCACCACGAGGGACACAAATCAGCCCCAGCATTTT
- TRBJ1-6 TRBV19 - CASSRGGSPLHF TGTGCCAGTTCGAGGGGGGGCTCACCCCTCCACTTT
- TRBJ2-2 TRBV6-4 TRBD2 CASSVHSGIGELFF TGTGCCAGCAGTGTTCATAGCGGGATCGGGGAGCTGTTTTTT
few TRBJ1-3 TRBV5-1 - CASSPGQSSGNTIYF TGCGCCAGCAGCCCCGGACAGAGCTCTGGAAACACCATATATTTT
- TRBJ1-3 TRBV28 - CASSFQGLLAGNTIYF TGTGCCAGCAGTTTTCAGGGGCTCCTGGCTGGAAACACCATATATTTT
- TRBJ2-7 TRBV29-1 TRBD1 CSVGRPGTGPYEQYF TGCAGCGTCGGAAGGCCCGGGACAGGACCCTACGAGCAGTACTTC
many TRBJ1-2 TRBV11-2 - CASSLGFGYTF TGTGCCAGCAGCTTGGGCTTTGGCTACACCTTC
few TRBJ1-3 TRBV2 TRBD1 CASSPGQGINTIYF TGTGCCAGCAGTCCTGGACAGGGGATCAACACCATATATTTT
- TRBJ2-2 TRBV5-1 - CASSPEAANTGELFF TGCGCCAGCAGCCCGGAGGCGGCGAACACCGGGGAGCTGTTTTTT
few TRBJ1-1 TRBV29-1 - CSAAGVGMGEAFF TGCAGCGCTGCCGGGGTTGGAATGGGTGAAGCTTTCTTT
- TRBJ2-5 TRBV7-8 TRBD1 CASSSRDREKETQYF TGTGCCAGCAGCTCCCGGGACAGGGAGAAGGAGACCCAGTACTTC
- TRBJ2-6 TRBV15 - CATSSQRYSGANVLTF TGTGCCACCAGCAGTCAGAGGTACTCTGGGGCCAACGTCCTGACTTTC
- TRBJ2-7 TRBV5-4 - CASTPGGASDYEQYF TGTGCCAGCACCCCTGGTGGGGCTAGCGACTACGAGCAGTACTTC
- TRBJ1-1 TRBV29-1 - CSVVISTEAFF TGCAGCGTTGTCATTTCCACTGAAGCTTTCTTT
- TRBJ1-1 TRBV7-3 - CASMVPGANEAFF TGTGCCAGCATGGTTCCAGGGGCCAATGAAGCTTTCTTT
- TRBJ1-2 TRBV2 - CASSEGGGHYGYTF TGTGCCAGCAGTGAAGGCGGGGGCCACTATGGCTACACCTTC
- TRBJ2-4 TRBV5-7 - CASSVETGPRYF TGTGCCAGCAGCGTGGAAACAGGGCCACGGTACTTC
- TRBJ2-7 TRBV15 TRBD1 CATSRDSRYEQYF TGTGCCACCAGCCGGGACAGCCGCTACGAGCAGTACTTC
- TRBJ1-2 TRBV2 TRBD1 CASSEDRGEVGYTF TGTGCCAGCAGTGAAGACAGGGGGGAGGTTGGCTACACCTTC
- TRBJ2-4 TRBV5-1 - CASSLAPATVKNIQYF TGCGCCAGCAGCTTGGCACCCGCGACAGTCAAAAACATTCAGTACTTC
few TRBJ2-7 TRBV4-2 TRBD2 CASSQAVQLANEQYF TGTGCCAGCAGCCAAGCAGTGCAACTAGCGAACGAGCAGTACTTC
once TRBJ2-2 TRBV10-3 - CAILTEVNTGELFF TGTGCCATCTTGACGGAGGTAAACACCGGGGAGCTGTTTTTT
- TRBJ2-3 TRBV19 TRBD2 CASRLAGFTDTQYF TGTGCCAGTCGGCTAGCGGGGTTCACAGATACGCAGTATTTT
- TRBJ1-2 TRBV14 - CASSPTQTGPYGYTF TGTGCCAGCAGCCCTACCCAGACAGGCCCTTATGGCTACACCTTC
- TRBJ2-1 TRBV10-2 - CASSSLADNEQFF TGCGCCAGCAGCTCATTAGCGGACAATGAGCAGTTCTTC
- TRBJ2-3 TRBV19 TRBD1 CASSRGQLTDTQYF TGTGCCAGTAGTCGGGGACAGCTCACAGATACGCAGTATTTT
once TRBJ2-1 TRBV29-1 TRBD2 CSVPRRLGGTNEQFF TGCAGCGTTCCCCGGAGGCTGGGGGGGACCAATGAGCAGTTCTTC
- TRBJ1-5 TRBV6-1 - CASSDRDNQPQHF TGTGCCAGCAGTGACAGGGACAATCAGCCCCAGCATTTT
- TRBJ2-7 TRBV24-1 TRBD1 CATSERDSLAYEQYF TGTGCCACCAGTGAACGGGACAGCCTTGCCTACGAGCAGTACTTC
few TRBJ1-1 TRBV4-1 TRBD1 CASSRSPGQGRRMNTEAFF TGCGCCAGCAGCCGCTCACCGGGACAGGGCAGACGTATGAACACTGAAGCTTTCTTT
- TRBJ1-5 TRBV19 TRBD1 CASTWSTGYNQPQHF TGTGCCAGCACCTGGTCGACAGGGTACAATCAGCCCCAGCATTTT
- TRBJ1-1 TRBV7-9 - CASSLAPGTEAFF TGTGCCAGCAGCTTAGCTCCGGGGACTGAAGCTTTCTTT
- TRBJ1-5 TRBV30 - CACNTGTASNQPQHF TGTGCCTGCAATACAGGGACGGCGAGCAATCAGCCCCAGCATTTT
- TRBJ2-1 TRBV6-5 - CASSSLSGSNEQFF TGTGCCAGCAGTTCACTCTCGGGTAGCAATGAGCAGTTCTTC
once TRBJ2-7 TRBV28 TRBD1 CASSFLYTLDRGQASYEQYF TGTGCCAGCAGTTTCCTCTACACCCTCGACAGGGGGCAGGCGTCCTACGAGCAGTACTTC
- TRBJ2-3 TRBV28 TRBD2 CASGTRRREGPTDTQYF TGTGCCAGCGGCACCCGGCGGCGGGAGGGCCCGACAGATACGCAGTATTTT
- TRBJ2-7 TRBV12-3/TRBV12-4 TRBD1 CASRDRVGYEQYF TGTGCCAGCAGAGACAGGGTTGGCTACGAGCAGTACTTC
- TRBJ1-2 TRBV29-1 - CSVAGDTF TGCAGCGTTGCCGGTGACACCTTC
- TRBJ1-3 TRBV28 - CASNMDSLSGNTIYF TGTGCCAGCAACATGGACAGCCTCTCTGGAAACACCATATATTTT
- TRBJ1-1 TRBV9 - CASSVASMNTEAFF TGTGCCAGCAGCGTGGCCAGTATGAACACTGAAGCTTTCTTT
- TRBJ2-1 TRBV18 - CASSPGQAGTNNEQFF TGTGCCAGCTCACCAGGACAGGCGGGAACCAACAATGAGCAGTTCTTC
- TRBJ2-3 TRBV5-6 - CASSSSGVSTDTQYF TGTGCCAGCAGCTCCTCAGGTGTCAGCACAGATACGCAGTATTTT
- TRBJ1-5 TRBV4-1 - CASSQVRREGRNQPQHF TGCGCCAGCAGCCAAGTTCGGCGGGAGGGTCGCAATCAGCCCCAGCATTTT
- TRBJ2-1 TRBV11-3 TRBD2 CASSELAGGPNEQFF TGTGCCAGCAGCGAACTAGCGGGGGGGCCCAATGAGCAGTTCTTC
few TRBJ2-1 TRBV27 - CASSLIGGGPYNEQFF TGTGCCAGCAGTTTAATAGGCGGGGGCCCCTACAATGAGCAGTTCTTC
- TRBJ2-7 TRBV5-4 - CASSKTGSYEQYF TGTGCCAGCAGCAAGACAGGTAGCTACGAGCAGTACTTC
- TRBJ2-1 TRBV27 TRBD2 CASSPVLAGGGEQFF TGTGCCAGCAGTCCCGTACTAGCGGGAGGCGGTGAGCAGTTCTTC